The entry below describes one TCR beta chain. This record belongs to a study of blood T cell repertoires in COVID-19. Enrolled during active infection, Seattle patients were then followed longitudinally. The CDR3 spans 16 residues. V lost 0 bases and J lost 0, with 10 bases in between. The V gene's germline CDR1 is MRHNA and CDR2 SNTAGT. TCRdb's table, derived via immunoSEQ multiplex PCR, lists solely in-frame clones and lacks some. This sample has 100,000 to 150,000 clones; over 75% occur once, and the top ten carry approximately 18%. This clonotype was sampled from a man aged 25-45 years with COVID-19, enrolled during active disease. Sequenced material: peripheral blood. The chain employs TRBV6-4 and TRBJ2-3; maybe TRBD2 (6 bases). CDR3 sequence: CASSDSAGTSTDTQYF. The CDR3 bases are TGTGCCAGCAGTGACTCCGCGGGGACTAGCACAGATACGCAGTATTTT.